The 10 T cell receptor beta chains in this list originate from one sample, sequenced in a study of blood T cell repertoires in COVID-19. Generated by immunoSEQ multiplex PCR, the TCRdb table keeps only in-frame clones and is missing some. The data show about 130,000 clones, around 80% seen once. The sample comprised peripheral blood. The receptors derive from a man aged 40-49 years with active or convalescent COVID-19.

The chain uses TRBV7-9 and TRBJ1-1; possibly TRBD1 for D (6 bases). This CDR3 contains 13 residues. V gave up 5 bases and J gave up 5 bases, with 12 bases separating them. Germline V gene data show CDR1 as SEHNR and CDR2 as FQNEAQ (reference sequence). The CDR3 DNA is TGTGCCAGCAGCCGAGGGGGTGGAACTGAAGCTTTCTTT. Residues: CASSRGGGTEAFF. Supplemented by reference TRBV7-9 and TRBJ1-1, the full variable domain reads DTGVSQNPRHKITKRGQNVTFRCDPISEHNRLYWYRQTLGQGPEFLTYFQNEAQLEKSRLLSDRFSAERPKGSFSTLEIQRTEQGDSAMYLCASSRGGGTEAFFGQGTRLTVV.

The V and J genes are TRBV19 and TRBJ2-3; D remains ambiguous. Per germline, CDR1 LNHDA and CDR2 SQIVND (reference sequence). The CDR3 length is 13 residues. V dropped 3 bases and J dropped 4 bases, with 8 bases sitting between them. CDR3 sequence (DNA): TGTGCCAGTAGTATGTTCAGTTCAGATACGCAGTATTTT. This codes for CASSMFSSDTQYF.

The CDR3 here is CASSPGPGEKLFF. In DNA form, the CDR3 reads TGTGCCAGCAGCCCCGGTCCGGGGGAAAAACTGTTTTTT. J is TRBJ1-4 and V is TRBV7-3; D not certain. CDR1 and CDR2 from the germline V gene are SGHTA and FQGTGA. The CDR3 contains 13 residues. V was clipped by 5 bases and J by 8 bases, with 12 bases between them.

This rearrangement joins TRBV3-1 (or the pseudogene TRBV3-2) to TRBJ2-5; 8 nucleotides match TRBD2. The CDR3 covers 16 residues. V trimming: 0 bases; J trimming: 2 bases; junction bases outside the gene matches: 5. CDR1 is LGHDT, CDR2 YNNKEL, per germline (reference sequence). CDR3 protein: CASSQDLAGGQETQYF. The CDR3 bases are TGTGCCAGCAGCCAAGATCTGGCGGGGGGACAAGAGACCCAGTACTTC.

The CDR3 sequence: CASTSGIGGYTF. CDR3 nucleotides: TGTGCCAGCACTTCAGGGATAGGCGGCTACACCTTC. V usage is TRBV27 and J usage is TRBJ1-2; a possible D gene is TRBD1 (5 bases). V lost 7 bases to trimming and J lost 8 bases, with 14 bases between them. Germline-derived CDR1 and CDR2 are MNHEY and SMNVEV (reference sequence). This CDR3 contains 12 residues.

This clone was seen once. The chain joins TRBV19 to TRBJ2-5; weak D call: TRBD2 (6 bases). The CDR3 is 15 amino acids. Germline V gene lookup returns CDR1 LNHDA and CDR2 SQIVND (reference sequence). V gave up 1 base and J gave up 0 bases, with 9 bases separating them. The CDR3 DNA follows: TGTGCCAGTAGTATAGTTGCGGGGTACCAAGAGACCCAGTACTTC. As protein: CASSIVAGYQETQYF.

V usage is TRBV4-1 and J usage is TRBJ2-5; 14 positions match TRBD2. V shed 3 bases and J 4 bases; nucleotides not matched to a gene: 4. CDR3 length: 16 residues. Germline loops: CDR1 MGHRA, CDR2 YSYEKL. CDR3 loop: CASSQGTSGSGETQYF. In DNA, the CDR3 is TGCGCCAGCAGCCAGGGGACTAGCGGGAGTGGAGAGACCCAGTACTTC.

The chain carries TRBV30 and TRBJ2-1; D ambiguous. Germline CDR1 reads GTSNPN; CDR2 reads SVGIG (reference sequence). This CDR3 region has 14 residues. Trimming shortened V by 0 bases and J by 5 bases, and 11 bases separated the two germline ends. The CDR3 DNA is TGTGCCTGGAGTGTACCTCGGCGGAACAATGAGCAGTTCTTC. Translating it yields CAWSVPRRNNEQFF.

This clone has only a few counts. The chain has TRBV5-4 and TRBJ1-2; 8 nucleotides agree with TRBD1. V gave up 1 base and J gave up 3 bases; unmatched junction bases: 5. Per the germline V gene, CDR1 is SGHNT and CDR2 is YYREEE (reference sequence). The CDR3 length is 15 residues. The CDR3 region has the DNA TGTGCCAGCAGCTTGACGACAGGGGCGGACTATGGCTACACCTTC. Translation: CASSLTTGADYGYTF.

The chain uses TRBV5-1 and TRBJ1-1; tentatively, D is TRBD1 (6 bases). The CDR3 runs to 14 residues. Germline-derived CDR1 and CDR2 are SGHRS and YFSETQ. Trimming removed 0 bases from V and 7 bases from J, with 13 bases in between. The CDR3 loop reads CASSLDQGLGEAFF. The CDR3 bases are TGCGCCAGCAGCTTGGACCAGGGGCTGGGTGAAGCTTTCTTT.